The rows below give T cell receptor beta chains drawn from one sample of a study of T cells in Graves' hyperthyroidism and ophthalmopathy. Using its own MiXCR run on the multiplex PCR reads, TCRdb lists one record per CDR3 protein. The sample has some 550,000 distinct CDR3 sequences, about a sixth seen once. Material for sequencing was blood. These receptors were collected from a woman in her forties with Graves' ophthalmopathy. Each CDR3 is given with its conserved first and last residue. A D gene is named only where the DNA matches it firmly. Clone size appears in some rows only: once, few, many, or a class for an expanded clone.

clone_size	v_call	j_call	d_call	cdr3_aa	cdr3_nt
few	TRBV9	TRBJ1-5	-	CASSTTDGLPQHF	TGTGCCAGCAGCACTACGGACGGTTTGCCCCAGCATTTT
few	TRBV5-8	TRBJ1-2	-	CASSSGPANYGYTF	TGTGCCAGCAGCTCCGGGCCCGCTAACTATGGCTACACCTTC
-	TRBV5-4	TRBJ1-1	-	CASEGGAGETEAFF	TGTGCCAGCGAGGGGGGCGCCGGAGAGACTGAAGCTTTCTTT
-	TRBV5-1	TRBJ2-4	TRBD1	CASRTGTGDEPRWYF	TGCGCCAGCAGAACCGGGACAGGGGATGAACCCCGGTGGTACTTC
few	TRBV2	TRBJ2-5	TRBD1	CASSFAGTGRETQYF	TGTGCCAGCAGCTTTGCCGGGACAGGGAGAGAGACCCAGTACTTC
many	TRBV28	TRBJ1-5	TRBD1	CATRTGLVQPQHF	TGTGCCACCAGGACAGGGTTGGTTCAGCCCCAGCATTTT
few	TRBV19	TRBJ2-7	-	CASSMTRASLEQYF	TGTGCCAGTAGTATGACCAGGGCCTCACTCGAGCAGTACTTC
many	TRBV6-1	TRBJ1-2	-	CASTARRQGTYGYTF	TGTGCCAGCACGGCGAGGAGGCAGGGAACCTATGGCTACACCTTC
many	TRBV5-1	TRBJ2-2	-	CASSLGVPGQELFF	TGCGCCAGCAGCTTGGGCGTGCCGGGACAGGAGCTGTTTTTT
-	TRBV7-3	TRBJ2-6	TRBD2	CASSLNFLAGNSGANVLTF	TGTGCCAGCAGCTTAAATTTCCTAGCGGGTAACTCTGGGGCCAACGTCCTGACTTTC
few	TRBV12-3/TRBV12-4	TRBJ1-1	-	CASSLGGEGTEAFF	TGTGCCAGCAGTTTAGGAGGGGAAGGCACTGAAGCTTTCTTT
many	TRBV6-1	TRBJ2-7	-	CASSVTPTRSYEQYF	TGTGCCAGCAGTGTGACACCGACTAGATCCTACGAGCAGTACTTC
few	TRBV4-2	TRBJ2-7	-	CASSRMREPYEQYF	TGTGCCAGCAGCCGTATGAGGGAGCCCTACGAGCAGTACTTC
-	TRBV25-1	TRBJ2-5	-	CASSESGTHPRETQYF	TGTGCCAGCAGTGAATCCGGGACACATCCTAGGGAGACCCAGTACTTC
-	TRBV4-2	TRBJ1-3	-	CASSQDLRDSGNTIYF	TGTGCCAGCAGCCAAGATCTGAGGGACTCTGGAAACACCATATATTTT
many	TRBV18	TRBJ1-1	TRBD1	CASSGQGTEAFF	TGTGCCAGCTCCGGACAGGGCACTGAAGCTTTCTTT
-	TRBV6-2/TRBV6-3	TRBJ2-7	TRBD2	CASMGGTPHYNEQYF	TGTGCCAGCATGGGGGGGACTCCCCACTACAATGAGCAGTACTTC
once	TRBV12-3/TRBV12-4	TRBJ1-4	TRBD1	CASSPQTGTNEKLFF	TGTGCCAGCAGCCCGCAGACAGGGACTAATGAAAAACTGTTTTTT
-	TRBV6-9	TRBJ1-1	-	CASSFSGPKNTEAFF	TGTGCCAGCAGTTTTTCCGGGCCAAAGAACACTGAAGCTTTCTTT
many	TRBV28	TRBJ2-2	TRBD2	CASSLSGLAGNTGELFF	TGTGCCAGCAGTTTATCCGGTCTAGCGGGGAACACCGGGGAGCTGTTTTTT
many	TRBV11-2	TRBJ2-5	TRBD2	CASSSRLAGVRETQYF	TGTGCCAGCAGCTCACGACTAGCGGGAGTACGAGAGACCCAGTACTTC
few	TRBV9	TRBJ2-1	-	CASSVIVGTGNNEQFF	TGTGCCAGCAGCGTAATCGTAGGGACGGGGAACAATGAGCAGTTCTTC
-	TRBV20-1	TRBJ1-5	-	CSARTTEHQPQHF	TGCAGTGCTAGAACGACAGAGCATCAGCCCCAGCATTTT
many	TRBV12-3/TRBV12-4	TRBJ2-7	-	CASSFEDSSYEQYF	TGTGCCAGCAGTTTTGAGGACAGCTCCTACGAGCAGTACTTC
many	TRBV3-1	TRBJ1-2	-	CASSPQGLGYGYTF	TGTGCCAGCAGCCCCCAGGGTTTGGGCTATGGCTACACCTTC
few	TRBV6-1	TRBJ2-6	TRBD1	CASSPRRDRGSGANVLTF	TGTGCCAGCAGCCCCCGGCGGGACAGGGGATCCGGGGCCAACGTCCTGACTTTC
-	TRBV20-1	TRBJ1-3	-	CSARTRRNSGNTIYF	TGCAGTGCTCGGACTCGACGGAACTCTGGAAACACCATATATTTT
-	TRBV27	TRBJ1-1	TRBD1	CASSTTGTGWTEAFF	TGTGCCAGCAGTACAACCGGGACAGGGTGGACTGAAGCTTTCTTT
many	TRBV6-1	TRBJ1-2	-	CASSSTITNYGYTF	TGTGCCAGCTCAAGCACAATAACTAACTATGGCTACACCTTC